This entry features one TCR beta chain sequence. There are 15 residues in the CDR3. CDR1 and CDR2 (germline): MNHEY, SVGAGI. Trimming stripped 4 bases from V and 5 bases from J, with 18 bases between. Authors' data handling: Nucleated cell number was recorded as an estimate derived from reference gene primer amplification. Here immunoSEQ multiplex PCR was the method, and the copy in TCRdb shows in-frame clones only, minus some. That table gives V, J and clone size, and the DNA gave D and trimming. The table has fewer than 300,000 clones, 83% seen once. The sample originates from a study of blood T cell repertoires in COVID-19. Study as a whole: COVID-19 samples from acute and convalescent phases originated in the United States, Italy and Spain. PBMCs, B-cell-depleted T cells, or T cells were the source of the cDNA or gDNA that made up the material.

The sequence came from a woman in her 70s with active or convalescent COVID-19. The sample consisted of peripheral blood. The rearrangement uses TRBV6-5 and TRBJ2-7, with D tentatively TRBD1 (6 bases). The CDR3 sequence is CASSSDRIGLHEQYF. The CDR3 bases are TGTGCCAGCAGTTCCGACAGGATAGGCTTACACGAGCAGTACTTC.